This T cell receptor (beta chain) was obtained from a study of Graves' ophthalmopathy and Graves' hyperthyroidism. Many counts were recorded for this clonotype. In donors with ophthalmopathy, activity was moderate-to-severe, with CAS ≥3, NOSPECS ≥4 and duration under 3 months. Clinical symptoms, serum thyroxine, TRAb, thyroid ultrasound and orbital computed tomography determined diagnosis. About 10 ml of fresh blood yielded the PBMCs by density gradient. The TCR beta CDR3 regions underwent amplification from RNA transcripts. HTBI primers served in a first-round RT-PCR, which a second-round multiplex PCR followed. One entry per CDR3 protein, called by TCRdb with MiXCR from the multiplex PCR reads. Of about 210,000 distinct CDR3 sequences listed, under 30% are singletons. After removal of 5 bases from V and 2 bases from J, the junction contained 6 bases not matched to a gene. The germline CDR1 and CDR2 sequences are MNHEY and SVGAGI. The CDR3 length is 15 residues.

Material for sequencing was peripheral blood. The rearrangement uses TRBV6-5 and TRBJ1-2, with 9 bases lining up with TRBD1. The receptor was isolated from a man in his fifties or sixties with Graves' ophthalmopathy. CDR3 in DNA: TGTGCCAGCAGTAACCAACAGGGGGCGAACTATGGCTACACCTTC. Protein: CASSNQQGANYGYTF.